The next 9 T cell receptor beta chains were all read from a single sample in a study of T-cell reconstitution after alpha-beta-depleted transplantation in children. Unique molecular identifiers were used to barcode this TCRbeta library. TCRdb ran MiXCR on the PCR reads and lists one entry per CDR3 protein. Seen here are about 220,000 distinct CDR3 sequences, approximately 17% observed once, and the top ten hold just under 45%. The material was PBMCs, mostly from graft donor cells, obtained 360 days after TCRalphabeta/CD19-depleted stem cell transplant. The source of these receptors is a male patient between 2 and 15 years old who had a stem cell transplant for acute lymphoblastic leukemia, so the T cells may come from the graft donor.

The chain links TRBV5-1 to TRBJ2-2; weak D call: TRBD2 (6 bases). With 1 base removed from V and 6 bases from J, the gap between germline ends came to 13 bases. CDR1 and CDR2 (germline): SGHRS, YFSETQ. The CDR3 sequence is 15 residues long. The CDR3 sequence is CASSLSWGVAGELFF. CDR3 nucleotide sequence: TGCGCCAGCAGCTTGTCTTGGGGGGTTGCCGGGGAGCTGTTTTTT. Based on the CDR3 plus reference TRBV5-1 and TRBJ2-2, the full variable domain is KAGVTQTPRYLIKTRGQQVTLSCSPISGHRSVSWYQQTPGQGLQFLFEYFSETQRNKGNFPGRFSGRQFSNSRSEMNVSTLELGDSALYLCASSLSWGVAGELFFGEGSRLTVL.

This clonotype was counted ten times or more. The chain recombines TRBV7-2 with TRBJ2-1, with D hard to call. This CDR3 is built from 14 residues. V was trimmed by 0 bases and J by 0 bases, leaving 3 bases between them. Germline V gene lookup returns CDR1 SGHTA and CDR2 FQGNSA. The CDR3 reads CASSLASSYNEQFF. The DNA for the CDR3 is TGTGCCAGCAGCTTAGCGAGCTCCTACAATGAGCAGTTCTTC.

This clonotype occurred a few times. The DNA for the CDR3 is TGTGCCAGCAGCCCCCAGGACAGAACCTACGAGCAGTACTTC. This encodes CASSPQDRTYEQYF. The chain links TRBV7-6 to TRBJ2-7, with D possibly being TRBD1 (6 bases). Trimming removed 5 bases from V and 2 bases from J, with 13 bases in between. CDR1 and CDR2 (germline): SGHVS, FNYEAQ. The CDR3 has 14 residues.

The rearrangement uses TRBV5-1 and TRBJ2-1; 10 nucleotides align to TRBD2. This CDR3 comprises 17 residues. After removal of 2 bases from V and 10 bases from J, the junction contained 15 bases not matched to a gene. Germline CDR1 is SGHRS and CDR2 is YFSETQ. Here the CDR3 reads CASSFGLADTEGREQFF. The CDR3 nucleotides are TGCGCCAGCAGCTTCGGACTAGCGGATACGGAGGGAAGGGAGCAGTTCTTC.

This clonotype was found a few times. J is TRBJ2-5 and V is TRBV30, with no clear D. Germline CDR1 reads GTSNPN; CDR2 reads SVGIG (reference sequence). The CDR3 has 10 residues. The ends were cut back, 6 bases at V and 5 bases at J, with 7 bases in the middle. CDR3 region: CACMGETQYF. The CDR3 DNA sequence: TGTGCCTGTATGGGGGAGACCCAGTACTTC.

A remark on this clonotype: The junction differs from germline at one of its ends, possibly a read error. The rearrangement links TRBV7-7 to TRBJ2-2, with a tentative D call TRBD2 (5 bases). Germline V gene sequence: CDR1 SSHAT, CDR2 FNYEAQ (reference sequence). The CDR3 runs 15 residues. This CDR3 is CASSLARFNTGELFF. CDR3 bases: TGTGCTAGCAGCTTAGCGAGATTTAACACCGGGGAGCTGTTTTTT.

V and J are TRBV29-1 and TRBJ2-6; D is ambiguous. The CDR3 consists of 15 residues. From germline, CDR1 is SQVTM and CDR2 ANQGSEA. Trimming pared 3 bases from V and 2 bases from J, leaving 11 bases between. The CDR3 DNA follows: TGCAGCGTTGATCGAGTGCCCACTGGGGCCAACGTCCTGACTTTC. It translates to CSVDRVPTGANVLTF.

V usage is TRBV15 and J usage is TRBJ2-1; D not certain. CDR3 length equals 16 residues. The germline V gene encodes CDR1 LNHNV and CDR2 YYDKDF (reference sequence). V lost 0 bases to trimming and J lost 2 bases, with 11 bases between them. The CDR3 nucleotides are TGTGCCACCAGCAGAGAAGAGAGTGGGGCCTACAATGAGCAGTTCTTC. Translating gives CATSREESGAYNEQFF.

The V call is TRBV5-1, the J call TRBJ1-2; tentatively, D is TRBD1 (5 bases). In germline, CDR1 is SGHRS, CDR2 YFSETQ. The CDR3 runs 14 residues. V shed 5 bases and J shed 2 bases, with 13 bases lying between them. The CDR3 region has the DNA TGCGCCAGCAGTGAGACGGGGGGGAACTATGGCTACACCTTC. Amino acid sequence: CASSETGGNYGYTF. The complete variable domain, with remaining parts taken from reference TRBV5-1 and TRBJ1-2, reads KAGVTQTPRYLIKTRGQQVTLSCSPISGHRSVSWYQQTPGQGLQFLFEYFSETQRNKGNFPGRFSGRQFSNSRSEMNVSTLELGDSALYLCASSETGGNYGYTFGSGTRLTVV.